This TCR beta chain was recovered during a study of tumor and adjacent non-tumor tissue in lung cancer. Study background: Histology: about a dozen adenocarcinoma, a couple of squamous cell carcinoma, 1 small cell lung cancer.

Details on this clonotype: Its antigen is as yet unknown. A junction end diverges from the germline sequence, so it may reflect a read error.

TCRbeta libraries were built with three rounds of nested PCR, modified from ARM-PCR. Each CDR3 protein gets one entry after TCRdb re-called the multiplex PCR reads with MiXCR. Here the sample spans around 75,000 distinct CDR3 sequences, nearly 70% being singletons. The template was RNA from unsorted bulk tissue. More than 3 cm separated this lung sample from the edge of the tumor. Between August and November 2014, newly diagnosed, chemotherapy-naive lung cancer patients underwent thoracic surgery in China. The germline CDR1 and CDR2 sequences are SGHAT and FQNNGV. The CDR3 totals 16 residues. General observations from the study: TCR diversity was significantly greater in tumor than normal lung tissue.

The rearrangement joins TRBV11-2 to TRBJ1-1, with D tentatively TRBD1 (5 bases). The sequencing sample was made of distant non-tumor lung tissue. The sequence was obtained from a woman between 45 and 65 years old with non-small cell lung cancer. DNA for the CDR3: TGTGCCAGCTGCTTGGAGTTGACAAGGACAAACACTGAAGCTTTCTTT. It translates to CASCLELTRTNTEAFF.